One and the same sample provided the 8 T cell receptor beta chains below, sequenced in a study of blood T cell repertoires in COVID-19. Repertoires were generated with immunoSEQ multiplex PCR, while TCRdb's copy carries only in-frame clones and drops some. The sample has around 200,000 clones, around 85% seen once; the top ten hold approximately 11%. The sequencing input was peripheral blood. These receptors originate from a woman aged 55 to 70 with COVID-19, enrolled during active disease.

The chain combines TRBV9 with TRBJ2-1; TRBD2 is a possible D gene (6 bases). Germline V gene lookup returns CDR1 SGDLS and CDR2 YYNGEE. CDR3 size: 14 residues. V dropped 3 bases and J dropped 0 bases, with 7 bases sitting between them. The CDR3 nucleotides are TGTGCCAGCAGCGCGACTAGCTCCTACAATGAGCAGTTCTTC. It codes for CASSATSSYNEQFF.

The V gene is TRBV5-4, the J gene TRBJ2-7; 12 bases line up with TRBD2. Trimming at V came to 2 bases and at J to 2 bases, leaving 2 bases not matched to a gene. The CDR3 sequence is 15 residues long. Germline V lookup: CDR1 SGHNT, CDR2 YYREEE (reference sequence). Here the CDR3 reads CASSFSSGRAYEQYF. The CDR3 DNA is TGTGCCAGCAGCTTCTCTAGCGGGAGGGCCTACGAGCAGTACTTC. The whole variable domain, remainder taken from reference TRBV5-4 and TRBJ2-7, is ETGVTQSPTHLIKTRGQQVTLRCSSQSGHNTVSWYQQALGQGPQFIFQYYREEENGRGNFPPRFSGLQFPNYSSELNVNALELDDSALYLCASSFSSGRAYEQYFGPGTRLTVT.

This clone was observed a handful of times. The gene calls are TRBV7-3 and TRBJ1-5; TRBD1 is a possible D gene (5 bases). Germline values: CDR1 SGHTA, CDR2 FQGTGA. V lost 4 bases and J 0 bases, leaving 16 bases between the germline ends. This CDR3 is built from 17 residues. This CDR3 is CASSSRVREYSNQPQHF. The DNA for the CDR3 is TGTGCCAGCAGCTCCAGAGTCAGGGAATATAGCAATCAGCCCCAGCATTTT. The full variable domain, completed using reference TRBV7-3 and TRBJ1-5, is GAGVSQTPSNKVTEKGKYVELRCDPISGHTALYWYRQSLGQGPEFLIYFQGTGAADDSGLPNDRFFAVRPEGSVSTLKIQRTERGDSAVYLCASSSRVREYSNQPQHFGDGTRLSIL.

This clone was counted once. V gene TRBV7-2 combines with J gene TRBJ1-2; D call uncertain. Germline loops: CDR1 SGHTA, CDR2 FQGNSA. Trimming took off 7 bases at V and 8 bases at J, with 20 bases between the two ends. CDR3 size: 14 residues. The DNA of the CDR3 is TGTGCCAGCAACCCAGGAGGCGGATTCTGGGGCTACACCTTC. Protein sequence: CASNPGGGFWGYTF.

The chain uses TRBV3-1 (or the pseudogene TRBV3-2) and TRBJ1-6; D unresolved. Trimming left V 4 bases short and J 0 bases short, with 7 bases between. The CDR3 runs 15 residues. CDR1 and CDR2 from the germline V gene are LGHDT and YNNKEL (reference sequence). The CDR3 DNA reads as TGTGCCAGCAGCCCGCAGATCTCCTATAATTCACCCCTCCACTTT. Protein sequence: CASSPQISYNSPLHF.

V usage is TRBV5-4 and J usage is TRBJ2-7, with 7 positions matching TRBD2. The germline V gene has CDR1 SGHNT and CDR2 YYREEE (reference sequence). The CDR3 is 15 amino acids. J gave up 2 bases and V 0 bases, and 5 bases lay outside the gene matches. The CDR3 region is CASSLGLADTYEQYF. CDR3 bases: TGTGCCAGCAGCTTGGGTCTAGCGGACACCTACGAGCAGTACTTC.

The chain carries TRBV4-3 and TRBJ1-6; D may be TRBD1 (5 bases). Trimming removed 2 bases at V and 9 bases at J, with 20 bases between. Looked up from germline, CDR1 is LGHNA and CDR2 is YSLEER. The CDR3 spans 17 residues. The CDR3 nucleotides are TGCGCCAGCAGCCAATTTTCCCTGGGGGGAGCGGGTTCACCCCTCCACTTT. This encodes CASSQFSLGGAGSPLHF.

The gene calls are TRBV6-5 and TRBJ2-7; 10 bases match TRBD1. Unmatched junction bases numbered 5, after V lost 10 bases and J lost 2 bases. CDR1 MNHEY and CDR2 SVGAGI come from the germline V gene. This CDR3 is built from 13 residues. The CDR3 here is CAIDRGQTYEQYF. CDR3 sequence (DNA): TGTGCCATAGACAGGGGGCAGACCTACGAGCAGTACTTC.